A single sample is the source of the 9 T cell receptor beta chains below, sequenced in a study of blood T cell repertoires in COVID-19. Only in-frame clones appear in the TCRdb table, and some are missing; sequencing was by immunoSEQ multiplex PCR. The table records around 60,000 clones, 88% of them present only once. Specimen: peripheral blood. The receptor source for this set is a human donor in a cohort sampled during active COVID-19.

This clone showed up just a few times. The chain has TRBV2 and TRBJ1-5, with a possible D match to TRBD1 (6 bases). The CDR3 extends over 14 amino acids. Trimming pared 6 bases from V and 6 bases from J, leaving 15 bases between. Germline V gene data show CDR1 as SNHLY and CDR2 as FYNNEI. The CDR3 protein is CASSREGRGQPQHF. CDR3 sequence (DNA): TGTGCCAGCAGCCGAGAGGGCAGGGGTCAGCCCCAGCATTTT.

The genes are TRBV24-1 and TRBJ2-5; D possibly corresponds to TRBD1 (5 bases). Trimming pared 3 bases from V and 4 bases from J, leaving 8 bases between. The CDR3 runs to 13 residues. Germline values: CDR1 KGHDR, CDR2 SFDVKD. In nucleotides, the CDR3 is TGTGCCACCAGTGATGGGGCCACAGAGACCCAGTACTTC. As protein: CATSDGATETQYF.

This rearrangement joins TRBV5-1 to TRBJ1-2; D may be TRBD1 (6 bases). Trimming took 4 bases from V and 3 from J, leaving 19 bases between them. CDR3 length: 16 amino acids. CDR1 and CDR2 from the germline V gene are SGHRS and YFSETQ. The CDR3 loop reads CASSPVPVQGYYGYTF. The CDR3 nucleotides read TGCGCCAGCAGCCCCGTGCCCGTACAGGGTTACTATGGCTACACCTTC.

The chain carries TRBV9 and TRBJ1-1; D ambiguous. The CDR3 totals 15 residues. Per the germline V gene, CDR1 is SGDLS and CDR2 is YYNGEE. With 0 bases removed from V and 5 bases from J, the gap between germline ends came to 14 bases. CDR3 loop: CASSVGEGVVTEAFF. CDR3 coding DNA: TGTGCCAGCAGCGTAGGTGAAGGAGTTGTTACTGAAGCTTTCTTT. Combining the CDR3 with reference TRBV9 and TRBJ1-1 gives the whole variable domain DSGVTQTPKHLITATGQRVTLRCSPRSGDLSVYWYQQSLDQGLQFLIQYYNGEERAKGNILERFSAQQFPDLHSELNLSSLELGDSALYFCASSVGEGVVTEAFFGQGTRLTVV.

The V and J genes are TRBV30 and TRBJ2-1; 8 bases are a match to TRBD1. CDR1 and CDR2 (germline): GTSNPN, SVGIG (reference sequence). The V gene end was trimmed by 3 bases and the J gene end by 9 bases; junction bases not matched to a gene: 7. The CDR3 contains 13 residues. Here the CDR3 reads CAWRENRGSEQFF. The CDR3 DNA reads TGTGCCTGGAGGGAAAACAGGGGGAGTGAGCAGTTCTTC.

The V call is TRBV19, the J call TRBJ1-6, with 9 nucleotides matching TRBD1. The CDR3 extends over 14 amino acids. V was pared by 7 bases and J by 9 bases, with 7 bases of the junction left unmatched. Germline lookup yields CDR1 LNHDA and CDR2 SQIVND (reference sequence). The CDR3 reads CASMWTGVGSPLHF. The CDR3 DNA is TGTGCCAGTATGTGGACAGGGGTTGGTTCACCCCTCCACTTT.

The rearrangement uses TRBV5-8 and TRBJ2-1, with 11 bases lining up with TRBD2. Germline loops: CDR1 SGHTS, CDR2 YDEGEE. J was trimmed by 7 bases and V by 3 bases; bases with no gene match: 12. CDR3 size: 17 residues. CDR3 sequence (DNA): TGTGCCAGCAGCTCTCTAAACATAGCGGGGGGGCCGAATGAGCAGTTCTTC. This sequence encodes CASSSLNIAGGPNEQFF.

This CDR3 is CASRTGTENLDTQYF. The CDR3, as DNA: TGTGCCAGCAGGACCGGGACAGAGAATTTAGATACGCAGTATTTT. The chain has TRBV2 and TRBJ2-3; TRBD1 matches 7 bases. CDR1 and CDR2 from the germline V gene are SNHLY and FYNNEI. The CDR3 runs to 15 residues. Trimming removed 6 bases from V and 5 bases from J; junction bases left unmatched: 11.

The chain combines TRBV21-1 with TRBJ2-7; no DNA check was done on the table's D call, TRBD1. TRBV21-1 is assigned pseudogene status. The CDR3 is 16 residues long. The CDR3 DNA follows: TGTGCCAGCAGCAAAGCGCCTACAGGGGGCGGCTACGAGCAGTACTTC. It specifies CASSKAPTGGGYEQYF.